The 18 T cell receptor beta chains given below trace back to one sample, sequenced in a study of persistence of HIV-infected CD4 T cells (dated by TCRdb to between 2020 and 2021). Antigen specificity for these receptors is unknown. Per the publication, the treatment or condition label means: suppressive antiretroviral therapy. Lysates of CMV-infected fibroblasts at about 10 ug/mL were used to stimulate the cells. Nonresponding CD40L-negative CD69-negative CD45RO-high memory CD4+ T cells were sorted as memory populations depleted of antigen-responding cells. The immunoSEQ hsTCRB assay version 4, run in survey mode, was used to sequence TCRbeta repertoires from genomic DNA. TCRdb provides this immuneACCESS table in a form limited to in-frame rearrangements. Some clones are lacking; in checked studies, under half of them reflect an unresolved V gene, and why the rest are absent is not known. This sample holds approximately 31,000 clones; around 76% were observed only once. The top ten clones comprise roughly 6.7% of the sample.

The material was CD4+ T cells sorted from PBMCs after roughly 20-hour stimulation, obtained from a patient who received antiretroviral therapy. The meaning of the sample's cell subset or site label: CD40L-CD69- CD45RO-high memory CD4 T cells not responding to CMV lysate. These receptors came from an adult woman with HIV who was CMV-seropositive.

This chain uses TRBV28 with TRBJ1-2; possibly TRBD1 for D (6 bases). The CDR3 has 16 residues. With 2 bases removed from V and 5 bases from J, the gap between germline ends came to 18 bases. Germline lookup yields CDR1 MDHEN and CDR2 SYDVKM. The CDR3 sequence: CASSLGTGARGYGYTF. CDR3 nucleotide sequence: TGTGCCAGCAGTTTAGGTACGGGGGCGAGAGGGTATGGCTACACCTTC.

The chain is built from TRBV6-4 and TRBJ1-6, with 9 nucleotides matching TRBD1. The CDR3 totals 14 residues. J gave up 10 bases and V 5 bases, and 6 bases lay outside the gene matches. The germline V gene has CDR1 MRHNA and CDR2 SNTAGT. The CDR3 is CASSSGTGSSPLHF. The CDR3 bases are TGTGCCAGCAGTTCCGGGACAGGGAGCTCACCCCTCCACTTT.

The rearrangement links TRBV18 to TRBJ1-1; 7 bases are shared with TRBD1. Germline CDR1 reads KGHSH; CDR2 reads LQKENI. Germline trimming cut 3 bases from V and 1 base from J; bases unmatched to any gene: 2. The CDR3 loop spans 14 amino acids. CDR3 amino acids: CASSPNRGNTEAFF. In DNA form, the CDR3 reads TGTGCCAGCTCACCGAACAGGGGGAACACTGAAGCTTTCTTT. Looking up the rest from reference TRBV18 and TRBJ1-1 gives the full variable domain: NAGVMQNPRHLVRRRGQEARLRCSPMKGHSHVYWYRQLPEEGLKFMVYLQKENIIDESGMPKERFSAEFPKEGPSILRIQQVVRGDSAAYFCASSPNRGNTEAFFGQGTRLTVV.

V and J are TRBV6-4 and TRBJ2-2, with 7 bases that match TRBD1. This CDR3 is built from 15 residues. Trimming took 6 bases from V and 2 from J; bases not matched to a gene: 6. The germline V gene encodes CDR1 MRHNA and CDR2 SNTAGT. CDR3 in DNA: TGTGCCAGCAGGCAGGGACAGAGTAACACCGGGGAGCTGTTTTTT. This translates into CASRQGQSNTGELFF.

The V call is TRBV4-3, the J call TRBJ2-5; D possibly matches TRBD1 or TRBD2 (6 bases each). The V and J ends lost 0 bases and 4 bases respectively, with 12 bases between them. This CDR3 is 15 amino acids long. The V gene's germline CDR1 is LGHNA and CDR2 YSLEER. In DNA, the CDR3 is TGCGCCAGCAGCCAAGATCGGGGGCGGGGAGAGACCCAGTACTTC. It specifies CASSQDRGRGETQYF.

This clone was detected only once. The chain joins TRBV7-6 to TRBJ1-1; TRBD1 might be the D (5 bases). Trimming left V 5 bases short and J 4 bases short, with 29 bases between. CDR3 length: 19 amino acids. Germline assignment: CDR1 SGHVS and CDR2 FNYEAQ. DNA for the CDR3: TGTGCCAGCAGCCCAGGGCCGTTTCGCGCCCGACGGGATAGCACTGAAGCTTTCTTT. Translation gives CASSPGPFRARRDSTEAFF. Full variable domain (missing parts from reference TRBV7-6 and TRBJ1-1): GAGVSQSPRYKVTKRGQDVALRCDPISGHVSLYWYRQALGQGPEFLTYFNYEAQQDKSGLPNDRFSAERPEGSISTLTIQRTEQRDSAMYRCASSPGPFRARRDSTEAFFGQGTRLTVV.

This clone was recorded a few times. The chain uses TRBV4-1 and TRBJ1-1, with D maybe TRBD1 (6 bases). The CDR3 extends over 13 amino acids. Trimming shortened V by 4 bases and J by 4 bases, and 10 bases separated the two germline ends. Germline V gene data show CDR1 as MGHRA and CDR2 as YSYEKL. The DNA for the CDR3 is TGCGCCAGCAGCCGCTTAGGGGGCACTGAAGCTTTCTTT. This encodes CASSRLGGTEAFF.

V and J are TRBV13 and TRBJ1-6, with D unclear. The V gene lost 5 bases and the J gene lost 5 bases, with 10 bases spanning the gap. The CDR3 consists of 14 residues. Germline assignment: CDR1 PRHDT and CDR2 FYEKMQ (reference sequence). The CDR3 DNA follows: TGTGCCAGCAGCCTCGTCGGGGATAATTCACCCCTCCACTTT. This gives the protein CASSLVGDNSPLHF.

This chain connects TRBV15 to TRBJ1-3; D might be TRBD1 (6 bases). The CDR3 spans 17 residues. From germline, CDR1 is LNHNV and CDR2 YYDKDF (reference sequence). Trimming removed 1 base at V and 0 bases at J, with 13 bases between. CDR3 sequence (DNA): TGTGCCACCAGCAGAGGCCAGGGGACGAGCTCTGGAAACACCATATATTTT. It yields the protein CATSRGQGTSSGNTIYF.

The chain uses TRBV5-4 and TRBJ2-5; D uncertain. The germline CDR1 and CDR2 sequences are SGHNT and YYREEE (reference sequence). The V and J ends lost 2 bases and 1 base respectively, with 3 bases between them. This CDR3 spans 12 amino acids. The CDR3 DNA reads TGTGCCAGCAGCTTACCCCAAGAGACCCAGTACTTC. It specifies CASSLPQETQYF.

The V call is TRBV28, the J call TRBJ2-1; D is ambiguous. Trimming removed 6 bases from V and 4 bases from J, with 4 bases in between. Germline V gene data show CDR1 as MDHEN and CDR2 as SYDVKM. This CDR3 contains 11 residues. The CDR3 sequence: CASRAYNEQFF. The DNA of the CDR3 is TGTGCCAGCAGGGCTTACAATGAGCAGTTCTTC.

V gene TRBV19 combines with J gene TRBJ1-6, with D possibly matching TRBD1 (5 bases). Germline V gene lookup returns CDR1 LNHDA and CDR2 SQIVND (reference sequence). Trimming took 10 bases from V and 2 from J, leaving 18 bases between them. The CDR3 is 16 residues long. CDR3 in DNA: TGTGCCACTTCTCGGGACGCAACCACCTATAATTCACCCCTCCACTTT. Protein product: CATSRDATTYNSPLHF.

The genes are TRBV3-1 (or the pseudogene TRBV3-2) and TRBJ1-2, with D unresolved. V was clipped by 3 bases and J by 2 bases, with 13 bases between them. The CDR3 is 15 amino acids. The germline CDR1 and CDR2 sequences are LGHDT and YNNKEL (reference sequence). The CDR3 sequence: CASSQVMSSNYGYTF. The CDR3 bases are TGTGCCAGCAGCCAGGTTATGAGTTCCAACTATGGCTACACCTTC.

DNA of the CDR3: TGTGCCACCAGGGACGGGGGGGTGCCCGGCACTGAAGCTTTCTTT. It yields the protein CATRDGGVPGTEAFF. This chain joins TRBV24-1 and TRBJ1-1; maybe TRBD1 (5 bases). The length of the CDR3 is 15 residues. Deletions cut 7 bases from V and 4 bases from J, with 18 bases between. Germline CDR1 and CDR2: KGHDR and SFDVKD.

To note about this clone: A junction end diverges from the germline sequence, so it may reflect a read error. The chain's CDR3 is CATSTDGAWDF. Written as DNA, the CDR3 is TGTGCCACCAGTACCGACGGGGCGTGGGACTTC. The V and J genes are TRBV24-1 and TRBJ2-5; tentatively, D is TRBD1 or TRBD2 (5 bases each). The CDR3 runs 11 residues. Per germline, CDR1 KGHDR and CDR2 SFDVKD.

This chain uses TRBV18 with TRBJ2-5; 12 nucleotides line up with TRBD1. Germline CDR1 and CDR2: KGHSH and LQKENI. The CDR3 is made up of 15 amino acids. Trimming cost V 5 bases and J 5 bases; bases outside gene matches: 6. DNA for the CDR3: TGTGCCAGCTCAATGGGACAGGGGGCGAGGGAGACCCAGTACTTC. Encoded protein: CASSMGQGARETQYF.

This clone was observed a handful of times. Written as DNA, the CDR3 is TGTGCCAGCAGCTTAGGGGGGACGAACACTGAAGCTTTCTTT. Protein product: CASSLGGTNTEAFF. The chain is built from TRBV7-6 and TRBJ1-1, with a possible D match to TRBD1 (5 bases). CDR1 and CDR2 (germline): SGHVS, FNYEAQ. The CDR3 extends over 14 amino acids. Trimming stripped 1 base from V and 1 base from J, with 7 bases between.

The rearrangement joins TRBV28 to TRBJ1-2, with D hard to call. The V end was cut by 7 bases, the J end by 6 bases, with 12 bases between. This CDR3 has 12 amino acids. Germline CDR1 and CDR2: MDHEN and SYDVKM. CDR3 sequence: CASTPSFDGYTF. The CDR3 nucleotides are TGTGCCAGCACCCCTTCCTTTGATGGCTACACCTTC.